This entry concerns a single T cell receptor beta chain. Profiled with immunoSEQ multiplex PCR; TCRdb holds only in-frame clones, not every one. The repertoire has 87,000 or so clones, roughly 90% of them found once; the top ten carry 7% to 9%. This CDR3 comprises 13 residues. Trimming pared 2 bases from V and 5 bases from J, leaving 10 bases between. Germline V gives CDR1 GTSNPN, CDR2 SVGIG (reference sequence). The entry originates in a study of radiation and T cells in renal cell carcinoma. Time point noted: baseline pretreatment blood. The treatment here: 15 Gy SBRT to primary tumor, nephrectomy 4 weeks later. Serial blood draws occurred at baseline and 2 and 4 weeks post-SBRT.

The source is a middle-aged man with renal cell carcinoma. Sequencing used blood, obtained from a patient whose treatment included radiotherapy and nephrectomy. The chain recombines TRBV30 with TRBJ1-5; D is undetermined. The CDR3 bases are TGTGCCTGGAGTATTGGACGGGATCAGCCCCAGCATTTT. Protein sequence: CAWSIGRDQPQHF.